What follows are 27 T cell receptor beta chains derived from one specimen sequenced in a study of STAT5B mutations in CD4+ large granular lymphocyte leukemia. Only in-frame clones appear in the TCRdb table, and some are missing; sequencing was by immunoSEQ multiplex PCR. The data hold around 30,000 clones, with approximately 74% observed a single time. Material: CD4+ T cells from blood buffy coats. The receptors originated from a human donor in good health.

This clone was seen once. This chain joins TRBV5-6 and TRBJ1-2; D is undetermined. The CDR3 totals 11 residues. From germline, CDR1 is SGHDT and CDR2 YYEEEE. Between the trimmed V and J ends, which lost 6 bases and 4 bases, there was a span of 7 bases. CDR3 DNA: TGTGCCAGCACGGACCGCTATGGCTACACCTTC. It codes for CASTDRYGYTF.

This clone was recorded only once. The V call is TRBV5-6, the J call TRBJ1-2; D is undetermined. V dropped 4 bases and J dropped 4 bases, with 17 bases sitting between them. The CDR3 length is 15 residues. From germline, CDR1 is SGHDT and CDR2 YYEEEE. CDR3 loop: CASSPGGPTRYGYTF. CDR3 coding DNA: TGTGCCAGCAGCCCTGGCGGCCCCACTCGCTATGGCTACACCTTC.

The chain combines TRBV5-1 with TRBJ2-3; D call uncertain. Germline CDR1 is SGHRS and CDR2 is YFSETQ. Deletions cut 0 bases from V and 0 bases from J, with 11 bases between. The CDR3 sequence is 16 residues long. The CDR3 nucleotides are TGCGCCAGCAGCTTGGACGGCAGTTTGAGCACAGATACGCAGTATTTT. Translation gives CASSLDGSLSTDTQYF.

This clone was recorded a few times. The chain links TRBV5-1 to TRBJ2-7, with D hard to call. This CDR3 region has 15 residues. Trimming removed 4 bases at V and 2 bases at J, with 16 bases between. Germline V gives CDR1 SGHRS, CDR2 YFSETQ. The CDR3 DNA follows: TGCGCCAGCAGCCTCGGCCCTAATGGGGCCTACGAGCAGTACGTC. This sequence encodes CASSLGPNGAYEQYV.

The V and J genes are TRBV5-1 and TRBJ1-2; the D gene is possibly TRBD1 (6 bases). This CDR3 spans 16 amino acids. Trimming shortened V by 1 base and J by 6 bases, and 19 bases separated the two germline ends. Germline CDR1 reads SGHRS; CDR2 reads YFSETQ. For the CDR3, the DNA is TGCGCCAGCAGCTTGAGCGCCGGGGGGCGCTCGGATGGCTACACCTTC. This codes for CASSLSAGGRSDGYTF.

The chain recombines TRBV11-3 with TRBJ1-1, with D possibly being TRBD1 (5 bases). Trimming shortened V by 5 bases and J by 3 bases, and 13 bases separated the two germline ends. The CDR3 consists of 14 residues. Looked up from germline, CDR1 is SGHNT and CDR2 is YENEEA. CDR3 region: CASSPGRAHTEAFF. Here the CDR3 DNA reads TGTGCCAGCAGCCCCGGCAGGGCCCACACTGAAGCTTTCTTT.

The rearrangement links TRBV7-2 to TRBJ2-7; 8 positions match TRBD2. The CDR3 covers 17 residues. CDR1 SGHTA and CDR2 FQGNSA come from the germline V gene. V was pared by 3 bases and J by 3 bases, with 13 bases of the junction left unmatched. CDR3 residues: CASSLRGRSGRGYEQYF. The CDR3 DNA sequence: TGTGCCAGCAGCTTGAGAGGGAGAAGCGGGAGAGGCTACGAGCAGTACTTC.

The chain links TRBV7-9 to TRBJ2-2; a possible D gene is TRBD1 (6 bases). Germline V gene sequence: CDR1 SEHNR, CDR2 FQNEAQ (reference sequence). This CDR3 spans 16 amino acids. Between the trimmed V and J ends, which lost 5 bases and 1 base, there was a span of 14 bases. The CDR3, as DNA: TGTGCCAGCAGCCCCCGGGACACTAAGAACACCGGGGAGCTGTTTTTT. Its translation: CASSPRDTKNTGELFF.

Here the CDR3 reads CASSESTGQFLEYNEQFF. As DNA, the CDR3 is TGTGCCAGCAGTGAATCGACCGGACAGTTTTTGGAATACAATGAGCAGTTCTTC. The rearrangement links TRBV25-1 to TRBJ2-1, with D perhaps TRBD1 (6 bases). The V end lost 1 base, the J end lost 4 bases, and 20 bases lay between the germline ends. Germline CDR1 reads MGHDK; CDR2 reads SYGVNS. The CDR3 loop spans 18 amino acids. The entire variable domain, with the rest obtained from reference TRBV25-1 and TRBJ2-1, is as follows: EADIYQTPRYLVIGTGKKITLECSQTMGHDKMYWYQQDPGMELHLIHYSYGVNSTEKGDLSSESTVSRIRTEHFPLTLESARPSHTSQYLCASSESTGQFLEYNEQFFGPGTRLTVL.

This clone was picked up a small number of times. This CDR3 is CASSQDPTVYEQYV. DNA for the CDR3: TGTGCCAGCAGCCAGGACCCGACGGTCTACGAGCAGTACGTC. The chain recombines TRBV5-5 with TRBJ2-7, with D unclear. There are 14 residues in the CDR3. Trimming took off 4 bases at V and 3 bases at J, with 14 bases between the two ends. Germline-derived CDR1 and CDR2 are SGHKS and YYEKEE (reference sequence).

The chain is built from TRBV28 and TRBJ1-5; D ambiguous. This CDR3 spans 12 amino acids. The germline V gene encodes CDR1 MDHEN and CDR2 SYDVKM. The germline V and J ends were trimmed by 6 bases and 9 bases, with 12 bases remaining between them. The CDR3 protein is CASSPPMRPQHF. The CDR3 DNA is TGTGCCAGCAGCCCCCCTATGCGGCCCCAGCATTTT.

The chain uses TRBV30 and TRBJ1-4, with no clear D. V dropped 2 bases and J dropped 4 bases, with 11 bases sitting between them. The CDR3 runs 14 residues. CDR1 and CDR2 (germline): GTSNPN, SVGIG (reference sequence). DNA for the CDR3: TGTGCCTGGAGTAGAGGCGGACGTAATGAAAAACTGTTTTTT. This encodes CAWSRGGRNEKLFF. Supplemented by reference TRBV30 and TRBJ1-4, the full variable domain reads SQTIHQWPATLVQPVGSPLSLECTVEGTSNPNLYWYRQAAGRGLQLLFYSVGIGQISSEVPQNLSASRPQDRQFILSSKKLLLSDSGFYLCAWSRGGRNEKLFFGSGTQLSVL.

The V call is TRBV6-1, the J call TRBJ1-5; tentatively, D is TRBD1 (5 bases). In germline, CDR1 is MNHNS, CDR2 SASEGT. V was shortened by 3 bases and J by 7 bases, with 16 bases between the two germline ends. This CDR3 is built from 15 residues. This CDR3 is CASSDFRQGRQPQHF. Written as DNA, the CDR3 is TGTGCCAGCAGTGACTTTAGGCAGGGAAGACAGCCCCAGCATTTT.

The CDR3 loop reads CASSPDRVNYGYTF. The CDR3 DNA is TGTGCCAGCAGTCCGGACAGGGTGAACTATGGCTACACCTTC. The genes are TRBV6-5 and TRBJ1-2; 8 bases are a match to TRBD1. With V trimmed by 5 bases and J by 2 bases, 4 bases remained unmatched. This CDR3 comprises 14 residues. Germline V gene lookup returns CDR1 MNHEY and CDR2 SVGAGI.

The chain carries TRBV6-6 and TRBJ1-1; 9 nucleotides agree with TRBD1. The germline CDR1 and CDR2 sequences are MNHNY and SVGAGI (reference sequence). CDR3 size: 16 residues. V was clipped by 0 bases and J by 1 base; unmatched bases: 3. The CDR3 spells CASSYSMTGGNTEAFF. The CDR3 region has the DNA TGTGCCAGCAGTTACTCGATGACAGGGGGGAACACTGAAGCTTTCTTT.

CDR3 DNA: TGTGCCAGCGGGGTAGCGGGGCCACAAAACATTCAGTACTTC. This encodes CASGVAGPQNIQYF. The chain joins TRBV7-8 to TRBJ2-4; 8 nucleotides line up with TRBD2. The CDR3 consists of 14 residues. Germline assignment: CDR1 SGHVS and CDR2 FQNEAQ. V dropped 8 bases and J dropped 5; count of bases not matched to a gene: 8.

The chain carries TRBV6-1 and TRBJ2-2; 10 bases are shared with TRBD1. Trimming cost V 0 bases and J 6 bases; bases outside gene matches: 4. CDR1 is MNHNS and CDR2 is SASEGT in the germline V gene. The CDR3 extends over 16 amino acids. The chain's CDR3 is CASSEADRGFPGELFF. The CDR3 DNA sequence: TGTGCCAGCAGTGAAGCGGACAGGGGGTTCCCCGGGGAGCTGTTTTTT.

This clone was detected a few times. The J gene is TRBJ1-5, the V gene TRBV6-5; the D is unclear. The V and J ends lost 4 bases and 3 bases respectively, with 4 bases between them. Germline CDR1 reads MNHEY; CDR2 reads SVGAGI. This CDR3 is built from 12 residues. This chain's CDR3 is CASSSFNQPQHF. The DNA of the CDR3 is TGTGCCAGCAGTTCCTTCAATCAGCCCCAGCATTTT.

The rearrangement uses TRBV6-1 and TRBJ2-7, with D uncertain. The CDR3 runs 13 residues. The germline V gene has CDR1 MNHNS and CDR2 SASEGT. V was clipped by 4 bases and J by 7 bases, with 14 bases between them. Here the CDR3 reads CASSAEPVVEQYV. The CDR3 DNA sequence: TGTGCCAGCAGTGCCGAACCCGTCGTAGAGCAGTACGTC.

The chain recombines TRBV6-5 with TRBJ1-1; TRBD1 agrees at 9 bases. The germline V gene encodes CDR1 MNHEY and CDR2 SVGAGI. The CDR3 consists of 15 residues. J gave up 3 bases and V 6 bases, and 8 bases lay outside the gene matches. CDR3 DNA sequence: TGTGCCAGCAGATACACCGGGACAGGGCACACTGAAGCTTTCTTT. This translates into CASRYTGTGHTEAFF.

The J gene is TRBJ2-7, the V gene TRBV14, with unresolved D. Between the trimmed V and J ends, which lost 0 bases and 1 base, there was a span of 10 bases. The CDR3 is 15 residues long. Germline V gene lookup returns CDR1 SGHDN and CDR2 FVKESK. The CDR3 sequence is CASSQDLRGSYEQYF. CDR3 nucleotide sequence: TGTGCCAGCAGCCAAGATCTCCGTGGGTCCTACGAGCAGTACTTC.

CDR3: CASGTSIAGGIDTQYF. The CDR3 coding sequence is TGTGCTAGTGGTACTTCGATAGCGGGAGGTATAGATACGCAGTATTTT. The chain recombines TRBV12-5 with TRBJ2-3, with 10 bases fitting TRBD2. Looked up from germline, CDR1 is LGHNT and CDR2 is FRNRAP. CDR3 length: 16 residues. The trim removed 5 bases at V and 5 bases at J, leaving 10 bases unmatched.

This clone was found once. J is TRBJ2-7 and V is TRBV11-2; D gene uncertain. The germline V gene encodes CDR1 SGHAT and CDR2 FQNNGV. CDR3 length equals 15 residues. Trimming took 1 base from V and 5 from J, leaving 15 bases between them. The DNA of the CDR3 is TGTGCCAGCAGCTTAGCTCTAGGGAAAGGGCACGAGCAGTACTTC. The encoded protein is CASSLALGKGHEQYF.

The chain has TRBV9 and TRBJ1-2; D gene ambiguous. V was cut by 0 bases and J by 3 bases, with 18 bases left in between. The CDR3 is 17 amino acids. The germline CDR1 and CDR2 sequences are SGDLS and YYNGEE. The DNA of the CDR3 is TGTGCCAGCAGCGTAGGTAACTCGGAGGCTCTCTACTATGGCTACACCTTC. This sequence encodes CASSVGNSEALYYGYTF.

The rearrangement joins TRBV7-6 to TRBJ2-5, with D unresolved. Germline V gene data show CDR1 as SGHVS and CDR2 as FNYEAQ. The CDR3 has 15 residues. The V end was cut by 2 bases, the J end by 0 bases, with 10 bases between. DNA for the CDR3: TGTGCCAGCAGCTTATTCGGGCGAAACCAAGAGACCCAGTACTTC. Protein sequence: CASSLFGRNQETQYF. Filled out from reference TRBV7-6 and TRBJ2-5, the complete variable domain reads GAGVSQSPRYKVTKRGQDVALRCDPISGHVSLYWYRQALGQGPEFLTYFNYEAQQDKSGLPNDRFSAERPEGSISTLTIQRTEQRDSAMYRCASSLFGRNQETQYFGPGTRLLVL.

The rearrangement joins TRBV5-1 to TRBJ2-2, with D tentatively TRBD2 (5 bases). This CDR3 region has 15 residues. V was cut by 0 bases and J by 3 bases, with 9 bases left in between. Germline V gene data show CDR1 as SGHRS and CDR2 as YFSETQ. CDR3 sequence reads: CASSLGLQDTGELFF. The CDR3 DNA reads as TGCGCCAGCAGCTTGGGACTACAAGACACCGGGGAGCTGTTTTTT. The full variable domain, with the rest looked up from reference TRBV5-1 and TRBJ2-2, is KAGVTQTPRYLIKTRGQQVTLSCSPISGHRSVSWYQQTPGQGLQFLFEYFSETQRNKGNFPGRFSGRQFSNSRSEMNVSTLELGDSALYLCASSLGLQDTGELFFGEGSRLTVL.

This rearrangement joins TRBV11-2 to TRBJ2-5; TRBD1 agrees at 7 bases. J gave up 5 bases and V 4 bases, and 7 bases lay outside the gene matches. Germline CDR1 and CDR2: SGHAT and FQNNGV. The CDR3 has 14 amino acids. The CDR3 sequence: CASSSVRGLETQYF. In DNA form, the CDR3 reads TGTGCCAGCAGCTCCGTCAGGGGGTTGGAGACCCAGTACTTC.